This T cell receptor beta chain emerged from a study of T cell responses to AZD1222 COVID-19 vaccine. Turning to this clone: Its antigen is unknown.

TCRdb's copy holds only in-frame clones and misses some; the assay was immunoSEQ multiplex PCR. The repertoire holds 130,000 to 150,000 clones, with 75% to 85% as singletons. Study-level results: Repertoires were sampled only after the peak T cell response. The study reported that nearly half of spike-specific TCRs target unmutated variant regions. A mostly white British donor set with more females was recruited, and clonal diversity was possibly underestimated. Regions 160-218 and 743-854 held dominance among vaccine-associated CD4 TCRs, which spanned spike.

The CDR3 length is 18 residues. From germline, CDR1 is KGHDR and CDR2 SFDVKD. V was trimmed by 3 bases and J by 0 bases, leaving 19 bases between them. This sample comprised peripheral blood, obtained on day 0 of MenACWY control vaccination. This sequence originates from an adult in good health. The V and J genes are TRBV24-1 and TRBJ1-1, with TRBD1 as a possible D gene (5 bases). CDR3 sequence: CATSDRETVGLMNTEAFF. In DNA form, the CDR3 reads TGTGCCACCAGTGATCGGGAGACAGTGGGACTTATGAACACTGAAGCTTTCTTT.